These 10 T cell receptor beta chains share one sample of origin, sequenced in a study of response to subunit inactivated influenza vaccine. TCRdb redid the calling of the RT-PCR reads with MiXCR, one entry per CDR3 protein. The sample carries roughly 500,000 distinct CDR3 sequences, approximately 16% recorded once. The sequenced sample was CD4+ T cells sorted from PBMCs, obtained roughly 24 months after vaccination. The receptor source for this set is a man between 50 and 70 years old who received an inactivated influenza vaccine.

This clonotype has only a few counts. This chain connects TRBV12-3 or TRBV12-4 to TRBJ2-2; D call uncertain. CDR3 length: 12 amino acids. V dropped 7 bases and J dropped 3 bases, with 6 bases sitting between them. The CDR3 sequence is CASTFYTGELFF. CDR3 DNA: TGTGCCAGCACTTTTTACACCGGGGAGCTGTTTTTT.

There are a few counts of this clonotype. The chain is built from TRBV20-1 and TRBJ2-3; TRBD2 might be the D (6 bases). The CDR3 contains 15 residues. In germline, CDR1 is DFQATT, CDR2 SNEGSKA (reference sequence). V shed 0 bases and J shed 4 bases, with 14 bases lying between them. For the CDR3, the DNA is TGCAGTGCTAGAGATCCCGGGACTGTAGCAGATACGCAGTATTTT. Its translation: CSARDPGTVADTQYF.

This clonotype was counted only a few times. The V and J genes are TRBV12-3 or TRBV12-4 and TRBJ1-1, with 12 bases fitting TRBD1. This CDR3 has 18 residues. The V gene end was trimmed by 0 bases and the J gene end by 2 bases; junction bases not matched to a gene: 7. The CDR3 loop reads CASSLAPGQGAGNTEAFF. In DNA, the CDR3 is TGTGCCAGCAGTTTAGCGCCGGGACAGGGGGCGGGAAACACTGAAGCTTTCTTT.

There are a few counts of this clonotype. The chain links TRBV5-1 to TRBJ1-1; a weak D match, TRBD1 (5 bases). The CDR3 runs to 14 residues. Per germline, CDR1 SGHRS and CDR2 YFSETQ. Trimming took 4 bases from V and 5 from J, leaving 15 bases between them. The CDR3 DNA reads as TGCGCCAGCAGCATGGGGGGGGTTCAGACTGAAGCTTTCTTT. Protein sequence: CASSMGGVQTEAFF.

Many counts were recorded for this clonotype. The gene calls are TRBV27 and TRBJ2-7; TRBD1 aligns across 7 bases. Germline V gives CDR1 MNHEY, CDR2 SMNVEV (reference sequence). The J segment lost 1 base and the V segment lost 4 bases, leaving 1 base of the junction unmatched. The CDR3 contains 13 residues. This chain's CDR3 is CASSWDRSYEQYF. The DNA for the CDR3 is TGTGCCAGCAGTTGGGACAGATCCTACGAGCAGTACTTC.

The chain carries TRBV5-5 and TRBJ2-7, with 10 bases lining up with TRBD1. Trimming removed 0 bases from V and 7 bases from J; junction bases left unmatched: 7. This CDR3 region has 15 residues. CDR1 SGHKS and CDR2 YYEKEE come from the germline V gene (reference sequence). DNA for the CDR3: TGTGCCAGCAGCTTGGTCCCGGGACAGGGGATGGAGCAGTACTTC. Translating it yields CASSLVPGQGMEQYF.

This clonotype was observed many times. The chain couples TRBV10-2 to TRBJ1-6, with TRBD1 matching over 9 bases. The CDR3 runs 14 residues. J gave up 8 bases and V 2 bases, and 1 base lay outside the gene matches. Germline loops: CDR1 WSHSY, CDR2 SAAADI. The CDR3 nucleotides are TGCGCCAGCAGTGAGGGACAGGGGTATTCACCCCTCCACTTT. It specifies CASSEGQGYSPLHF.

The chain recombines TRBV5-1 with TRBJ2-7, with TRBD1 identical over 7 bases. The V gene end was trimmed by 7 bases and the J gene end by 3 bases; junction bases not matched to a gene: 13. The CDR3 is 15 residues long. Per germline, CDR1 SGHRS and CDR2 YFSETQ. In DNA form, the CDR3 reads TGCGCCAGCCGGGTCGGGACAGATTCCTTCTACGAGCAGTACTTC. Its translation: CASRVGTDSFYEQYF.

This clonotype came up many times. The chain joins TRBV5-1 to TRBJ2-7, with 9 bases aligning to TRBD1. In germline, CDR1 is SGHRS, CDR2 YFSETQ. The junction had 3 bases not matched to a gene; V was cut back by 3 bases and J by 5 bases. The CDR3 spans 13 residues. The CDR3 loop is CASSSTGGDEQYF. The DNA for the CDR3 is TGCGCCAGCAGCTCCACAGGGGGCGACGAGCAGTACTTC.

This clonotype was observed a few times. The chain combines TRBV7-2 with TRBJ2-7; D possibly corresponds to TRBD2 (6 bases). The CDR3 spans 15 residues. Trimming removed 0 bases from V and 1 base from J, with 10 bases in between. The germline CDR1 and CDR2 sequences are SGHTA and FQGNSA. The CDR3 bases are TGTGCCAGCAGCTTAGCTAGCCGGGAGTCCTACGAGCAGTACTTC. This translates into CASSLASRESYEQYF.